A single sample is the source of the 13 T cell receptor beta chains below, sequenced in a study of memory CD4+ T cells and cytomegalovirus serostatus. The sort gate was single viable CD3+CD4+CD8-CD45RO+ cells for memory CD4+ T cells. Profiling relied on immunoSEQ multiplex PCR, and the TCRdb table lists in-frame clones only, not all of them. The table records 70,000 to 95,000 clones, around 80% of them present only once. Material: memory CD4+ T cells from blood. The receptors stem from an adult in good health and CMV-seronegative.

This clone came up a few times. The sample holds other DNA sequences that translate to the same CDR3. This chain links TRBV7-6 with TRBJ1-1; TRBD1 might be the D (5 bases). CDR3 length: 14 residues. Germline CDR1 and CDR2: SGHVS and FNYEAQ. Trimming left V 1 base short and J 1 base short, with 7 bases between. CDR3 coding DNA: TGTGCCAGCAGCTTAGGGCAGGGGAACACTGAAGCTTTCTTT. The encoded protein is CASSLGQGNTEAFF.

V gene TRBV28 combines with J gene TRBJ2-1, with D tentatively TRBD1 (6 bases). The germline V and J ends were trimmed by 5 bases and 0 bases, with 17 bases remaining between them. Germline V gene data show CDR1 as MDHEN and CDR2 as SYDVKM. The CDR3 is 17 amino acids. The CDR3 sequence: CASSALTGTHSYNEQFF. DNA of the CDR3: TGTGCCAGCAGTGCCCTTACAGGGACGCACTCCTACAATGAGCAGTTCTTC.

The chain combines TRBV6-5 with TRBJ1-2, with D unclear. V was pared by 5 bases and J by 8 bases, with 12 bases between. This CDR3 is 12 amino acids long. Germline V CDR1 and CDR2: MNHEY, SVGAGI. The CDR3 sequence is CASSPGFSGYTF. The CDR3 DNA is TGTGCCAGCAGTCCTGGGTTCTCGGGCTACACCTTC.

This rearrangement joins TRBV5-1 to TRBJ2-1; D is perhaps TRBD2 (5 bases). Germline V gene data show CDR1 as SGHRS and CDR2 as YFSETQ. This CDR3 is 17 amino acids long. Between the trimmed V and J ends, which lost 0 bases and 7 bases, there was a span of 20 bases. Written as DNA, the CDR3 is TGCGCCAGCAGCTTGGTCCCCGGAGGCCCCCGGGTGAATGAGCAGTTCTTC. Translated, it gives CASSLVPGGPRVNEQFF.

The rearrangement links TRBV4-1 to TRBJ2-3; perhaps TRBD2 as D (6 bases). This CDR3 has 17 residues. V was clipped by 4 bases and J by 3 bases, with 20 bases between them. In germline, CDR1 is MGHRA, CDR2 YSYEKL. The chain's CDR3 is CASSPRRAGLGTDTQYF. Written as DNA, the CDR3 is TGCGCCAGCAGCCCCCGGAGGGCAGGGCTGGGAACAGATACGCAGTATTTT.

This rearrangement joins TRBV6-6 to TRBJ1-2, with D possibly TRBD1 on 5 matching bases. Trimming cost V 5 bases and J 8 bases, with 21 bases left between them. The CDR3 runs to 15 residues. Germline loops: CDR1 MNHNY, CDR2 SVGAGI (reference sequence). The CDR3 spells CASSPTTVALEGYTF. The CDR3, as DNA: TGTGCCAGCAGTCCAACGACAGTGGCCCTTGAGGGCTACACCTTC.

V and J are TRBV5-1 and TRBJ2-1; tentative D call: TRBD2 (6 bases). Germline CDR1 and CDR2: SGHRS and YFSETQ. Trimming cost V 3 bases and J 2 bases, with 12 bases left between them. CDR3 size: 15 residues. CDR3 sequence reads: CASSSPEGTYNEQFF. The CDR3 region has the DNA TGCGCCAGCAGCTCCCCGGAGGGGACCTACAATGAGCAGTTCTTC. The variable domain in full, completed from reference TRBV5-1 and TRBJ2-1, reads KAGVTQTPRYLIKTRGQQVTLSCSPISGHRSVSWYQQTPGQGLQFLFEYFSETQRNKGNFPGRFSGRQFSNSRSEMNVSTLELGDSALYLCASSSPEGTYNEQFFGPGTRLTVL.

This chain links TRBV30 with TRBJ1-5; D remains ambiguous. The CDR3 sequence is 14 residues long. With 6 bases removed from V and 4 bases from J, the gap between germline ends came to 16 bases. Germline CDR1 reads GTSNPN; CDR2 reads SVGIG (reference sequence). Written as DNA, the CDR3 is TGTGCCTGTAGGGAAGGGCAGCCGAATCAGCCCCAGCATTTT. This translates into CACREGQPNQPQHF.

This chain joins TRBV29-1 and TRBJ2-7, with D tentatively TRBD1 (6 bases). Germline V gene data show CDR1 as SQVTM and CDR2 as ANQGSEA. The CDR3 totals 11 residues. V lost 4 bases and J lost 6, with 10 bases in between. The CDR3 DNA sequence: TGCAGCGTTGCAGGGGTACGCGAGCAGTACTTC. Its protein product is CSVAGVREQYF.

The V call is TRBV11-3, the J call TRBJ1-6; D is ambiguous. The CDR3 is made up of 13 amino acids. From germline, CDR1 is SGHNT and CDR2 YENEEA. With 0 bases removed from V and 8 bases from J, the gap between germline ends came to 5 bases. CDR3 sequence reads: CASSLDPDSPLHF. The CDR3 DNA reads TGTGCCAGCAGCTTAGATCCGGATTCACCCCTCCACTTT. The full variable domain, its missing parts supplied by reference TRBV11-3 and TRBJ1-6, is EAGVVQSPRYKIIEKKQPVAFWCNPISGHNTLYWYLQNLGQGPELLIRYENEEAVDDSQLPKDRFSAERLKGVDSTLKIQPAELGDSAVYLCASSLDPDSPLHFGNGTRLTVT.

V usage is TRBV7-3 and J usage is TRBJ1-2; D gene unclear. This CDR3 has 13 amino acids. The germline V gene has CDR1 SGHTA and CDR2 FQGTGA. The V and J ends lost 2 bases and 8 bases respectively, with 12 bases between them. The CDR3 loop is CASSLEEFRGYTF. The DNA of the CDR3 is TGTGCCAGCAGCTTAGAAGAGTTTCGGGGCTACACCTTC.

This chain uses TRBV27 with TRBJ1-2, with D uncertain. CDR1 is MNHEY, CDR2 SMNVEV, per germline (reference sequence). The CDR3 contains 15 residues. V was pared by 8 bases and J by 0 bases, with 16 bases between. CDR3: CASCRYPAANYGYTF. CDR3 bases: TGTGCCAGCTGCCGCTACCCCGCGGCTAACTATGGCTACACCTTC.

The chain combines TRBV2 with TRBJ1-1; TRBD1 might be the D (6 bases). Germline loops: CDR1 SNHLY, CDR2 FYNNEI. The CDR3 sequence is 15 residues long. V lost 2 bases and J 1 base, leaving 11 bases between the germline ends. Here the CDR3 DNA reads TGTGCCAGCAGTGAAAGGCGACAGGCGAACACTGAAGCTTTCTTT. Encoded protein: CASSERRQANTEAFF.